A single TCR beta chain is shown here with its context. Antigen unknown. CDR1 is SEHNR and CDR2 is FQNEAQ in the germline V gene (reference sequence). This CDR3 has 14 amino acids. Trimming removed 3 bases at V and 4 bases at J, with 9 bases between. Clinical symptoms, serum thyroxine and TRAb, thyroid ultrasound and orbital computed tomography were used for the diagnoses. Out of over 9 ml of fresh peripheral blood came the PBMCs. This sample is part of a study of T cells in Graves' hyperthyroidism and ophthalmopathy. About the study: Prior to any treatment, at the point of initial diagnosis, peripheral blood was collected.

Amplified TCR beta CDR3 regions came from RNA transcripts. Initially, a first-round RT-PCR of the TCR CDR3 employed the HTBI primer set. TCRdb used MiXCR to reprocess the multiplex PCR reads, holding one entry per CDR3 protein. Altogether 340,000 or so distinct CDR3 sequences are present, roughly a fifth being singletons, with the ten largest covering 50%. Findings of the study overall: Ophthalmopathy stood apart from stable hyperthyroidism in a 13 V-J model.

The rearrangement links TRBV7-9 to TRBJ2-2, with no clear D. The specimen was blood. This TCR was recovered from a woman aged 50 to 60 with Graves' hyperthyroidism. CDR3 in amino acids: CASSFSQPTGELFF. The CDR3 DNA is TGTGCCAGCAGCTTTAGTCAGCCCACCGGGGAGCTGTTTTTT.